A single sample is the source of the 29 T cell receptor beta chains below, sequenced in a study of lymphopenia after photon versus proton radiotherapy. The repertoire was sequenced with immunoSEQ multiplex PCR; TCRdb's copy has only in-frame clones and lacks some. Of approximately 66,000 clones detected, approximately 86% appear once; the ten largest clones hold about 2.5%. The starting material was peripheral blood, obtained from a patient treated with photon-based radiotherapy. The receptors originated from a man aged 40-49 years with gastric cancer.

This sequence joins TRBV27 and TRBJ2-1; 11 bases map to TRBD2. With V trimmed by 6 bases and J by 4 bases, 2 bases remained unmatched. Germline values: CDR1 MNHEY, CDR2 SMNVEV (reference sequence). CDR3 size: 14 residues. The CDR3 DNA sequence: TGTGCCAGCAGATTAGCGGGGGGGTACAATGAGCAGTTCTTC. It encodes CASRLAGGYNEQFF.

This clone showed up just once. J is TRBJ1-6 and V is TRBV11-1; possibly TRBD1 for D (5 bases). Germline V lookup: CDR1 SGHAT, CDR2 FQDESV (reference sequence). There are 13 residues in the CDR3. Trimming removed 5 bases from V and 9 bases from J, with 11 bases in between. This CDR3 is CASSKGTPSPLHF. CDR3 nucleotides: TGTGCCAGCAGCAAAGGGACCCCTTCACCCCTCCACTTT.

The chain couples TRBV6-5 to TRBJ2-3, with 7 positions matching TRBD1. The CDR3 length is 15 residues. From germline, CDR1 is MNHEY and CDR2 SVGAGI. Trimming cost V 2 bases and J 1 base; bases outside gene matches: 3. CDR3 loop: CASSYRGRGTDTQYF. CDR3 bases: TGTGCCAGCAGTTACAGGGGGCGCGGCACAGATACGCAGTATTTT.

The DNA of the CDR3 is TGTGCCAGCAGCCAAGATGTGGAAGGGGGTAATCAGCCCCAGCATTTT. Its protein product is CASSQDVEGGNQPQHF. The chain uses TRBV14 and TRBJ1-5; perhaps TRBD1 as D (6 bases). CDR1 and CDR2 (germline): SGHDN, FVKESK. This CDR3 has 16 residues. The germline V and J ends were trimmed by 0 bases and 4 bases, with 13 bases remaining between them.

The rearrangement links TRBV5-6 to TRBJ1-1, with D uncertain. The germline V and J ends were trimmed by 1 base and 6 bases, with 7 bases remaining between them. CDR1 is SGHDT, CDR2 YYEEEE, per germline. The CDR3 is made up of 12 amino acids. The chain's CDR3 is CASSLLESEAFF. The CDR3 coding sequence is TGTGCCAGCAGCTTGCTGGAATCTGAAGCTTTCTTT.

In nucleotides, the CDR3 is TGTGCCTCACGAGAAGGACAGTTACCCCTCTACGAGCAGTACTTC. It is translated as CASREGQLPLYEQYF. The rearrangement links TRBV10-3 to TRBJ2-7, with D possibly being TRBD1 (6 bases). V shed 11 bases and J shed 3 bases, with 23 bases lying between them. CDR3 length equals 15 residues. Germline-derived CDR1 and CDR2 are ENHRY and SYGVKD.

The CDR3 DNA follows: TGTGCCAGTAGCCTAATACAGGGGGCGCGTGGAAACACCATATATTTT. Encoded protein: CASSLIQGARGNTIYF. The chain employs TRBV19 and TRBJ1-3, with TRBD1 matching 9 bases. V lost 6 bases to trimming and J lost 3 bases; unmatched junction nucleotides: 9. Per germline, CDR1 LNHDA and CDR2 SQIVND (reference sequence). The CDR3 consists of 16 residues. Full variable domain (remainder filled in from reference TRBV19 and TRBJ1-3): DGGITQSPKYLFRKEGQNVTLSCEQNLNHDAMYWYRQDPGQGLRLIYYSQIVNDFQKGDIAEGYSVSREKKESFPLTVTSAQKNPTAFYLCASSLIQGARGNTIYFGEGSWLTVV.

V gene TRBV2 combines with J gene TRBJ1-3, with 9 bases matching TRBD1. Germline CDR1 SNHLY, CDR2 FYNNEI. The trim removed 3 bases at V and 2 bases at J, leaving 2 bases unmatched. This CDR3 is built from 15 residues. CDR3 DNA sequence: TGTGCCAGCAGTGAGACAGGGGGACCTGGAAACACCATATATTTT. Amino acid sequence: CASSETGGPGNTIYF.

The rearrangement links TRBV25-1 to TRBJ2-7; D tentatively reads TRBD1 or TRBD2 (5 bases each). CDR1 is MGHDK and CDR2 is SYGVNS in the germline V gene. The CDR3 loop spans 13 amino acids. The V end lost 5 bases, the J end lost 6 bases, and 14 bases lay between the germline ends. The CDR3 loop is CASSTRVGGEQYF. Written as DNA, the CDR3 is TGTGCCAGCAGTACTCGCGTTGGGGGCGAGCAGTACTTC.

The chain recombines TRBV19 with TRBJ1-1, with 8 bases that match TRBD1. The CDR3 extends over 13 amino acids. The trim removed 4 bases at V and 10 bases at J, leaving 8 bases unmatched. Germline lookup yields CDR1 LNHDA and CDR2 SQIVND (reference sequence). CDR3 coding DNA: TGTGCCAGTAGTACACGACAGGGGTGGGGAGCTTTCTTT. Protein sequence: CASSTRQGWGAFF.

This clone came up once. The J gene is TRBJ1-5, the V gene TRBV9; a weak D match, TRBD1 (6 bases). V was cut by 4 bases and J by 4 bases, with 9 bases left in between. The CDR3 length is 13 residues. Germline V gene data show CDR1 as SGDLS and CDR2 as YYNGEE. The chain's CDR3 is CASSLGTNQPQHF. CDR3 DNA sequence: TGTGCCAGCAGCTTGGGGACAAATCAGCCCCAGCATTTT.

V and J are TRBV27 and TRBJ2-1, with D perhaps assigned TRBD1 or TRBD2 (6 bases each). V lost 7 bases, J lost 5 bases, and 18 bases lay in between. CDR1 is MNHEY and CDR2 is SMNVEV in the germline V gene (reference sequence). This CDR3 has 15 amino acids. CDR3 nucleotide sequence: TGTGCCAGCACCCGGGGGCGGGGATGGAACAATGAGCAGTTCTTC. Translated: CASTRGRGWNNEQFF.

This chain's CDR3 is CASSEGLQNTGELFF. CDR3 in DNA: TGTGCCAGCAGTGAGGGACTGCAGAACACCGGGGAGCTGTTTTTT. The genes are TRBV6-1 and TRBJ2-2; a weak D match, TRBD2 (6 bases). Trimming removed 3 bases from V and 1 base from J, with 9 bases in between. Germline lookup yields CDR1 MNHNS and CDR2 SASEGT. CDR3 length: 15 residues.

J is TRBJ2-7 and V is TRBV6-5; a possible D gene is TRBD2 (6 bases). V lost 2 bases and J lost 0, with 11 bases in between. The CDR3 consists of 15 residues. The germline gives CDR1 MNHEY, CDR2 SVGAGI. The DNA for the CDR3 is TGTGCCAGCAGTTACAGGCGGGATACCTCCTACGAGCAGTACTTC. It encodes CASSYRRDTSYEQYF.

This chain connects TRBV7-2 to TRBJ2-3; no firm D call. The CDR3 is made up of 18 amino acids. The V end lost 4 bases, the J end lost 2 bases, and 22 bases lay between the germline ends. Germline assignment: CDR1 SGHTA and CDR2 FQGNSA. DNA for the CDR3: TGTGCCAGCAGCTCTCGTTCCGGGTGGGGTAGCACCACAGATACGCAGTATTTT. It specifies CASSSRSGWGSTTDTQYF. Variable domain in full (rest from reference TRBV7-2 and TRBJ2-3): GAGVSQSPSNKVTEKGKDVELRCDPISGHTALYWYRQSLGQGLEFLIYFQGNSAPDKSGLPSDRFSAERTGGSVSTLTIQRTQQEDSAVYLCASSSRSGWGSTTDTQYFGPGTRLTVL.

The chain employs TRBV5-4 and TRBJ1-1; maybe TRBD1 (5 bases). The CDR3 spans 14 residues. CDR1 and CDR2 (germline): SGHNT, YYREEE (reference sequence). V was trimmed by 4 bases and J by 4 bases, leaving 14 bases between them. Here the CDR3 DNA reads TGTGCCAGCAGCGTGGGGGGAGATGGCACTGAAGCTTTCTTT. This sequence encodes CASSVGGDGTEAFF.

V and J are TRBV9 and TRBJ1-6; D remains unclear. The ends were cut back, 4 bases at V and 7 bases at J, with 12 bases in the middle. The CDR3 runs 14 residues. Germline V gives CDR1 SGDLS, CDR2 YYNGEE. Here the CDR3 reads CASSSATGNSPLHF. As DNA, the CDR3 is TGTGCCAGCAGCTCCGCGACGGGGAATTCACCCCTCCACTTT.

This clone was detected a few times. The rearrangement uses TRBV2 and TRBJ1-5; D is unclear. Germline V gives CDR1 SNHLY, CDR2 FYNNEI. V dropped 2 bases and J dropped 2 bases, with 7 bases sitting between them. The CDR3 contains 14 residues. The CDR3 DNA follows: TGTGCCAGCAGTGAATTCCAGGGCAATCAGCCCCAGCATTTT. Amino acid sequence: CASSEFQGNQPQHF.

The chain combines TRBV5-4 with TRBJ2-3; a possible D gene is TRBD1 (6 bases). This CDR3 comprises 15 residues. Germline CDR1 is SGHNT and CDR2 is YYREEE (reference sequence). V lost 3 bases and J lost 1, with 12 bases in between. CDR3 loop: CASSSRDTGTDTQYF. In DNA form, the CDR3 reads TGTGCCAGCAGCTCCCGGGACACCGGCACAGATACGCAGTATTTT.

The chain employs TRBV2 and TRBJ2-2, with 10 positions matching TRBD2. V dropped 4 bases and J dropped 6; count of bases not matched to a gene: 2. The germline CDR1 and CDR2 sequences are SNHLY and FYNNEI. The CDR3 is 14 amino acids. The CDR3, as DNA: TGTGCCAGCAGTGGGCTAGCGGGGGCCGGGGAGCTGTTTTTT. Translated: CASSGLAGAGELFF.

As regards this clone: Other DNA variants within this sample encode the same CDR3. V usage is TRBV27 and J usage is TRBJ1-5; D call uncertain. V shed 3 bases and J shed 4 bases, with 7 bases lying between them. This CDR3 has 13 amino acids. In germline, CDR1 is MNHEY, CDR2 SMNVEV (reference sequence). Here the CDR3 reads CASSFLGNQPQHF. CDR3 DNA sequence: TGTGCCAGCAGTTTCTTAGGGAATCAGCCCCAGCATTTT.

Notes on this clone: Other nucleotide sequences from this sample produce the same CDR3. The chain joins TRBV7-2 to TRBJ1-2; tentative D call: TRBD1 (6 bases). The CDR3 covers 15 residues. V was clipped by 3 bases and J by 5 bases, with 16 bases between them. Germline V lookup: CDR1 SGHTA, CDR2 FQGNSA. The CDR3 is CASSLGGGLGYGYTF. The CDR3 nucleotides are TGTGCCAGCAGCTTGGGGGGCGGGCTAGGTTATGGCTACACCTTC. Full variable domain (missing parts from reference TRBV7-2 and TRBJ1-2): GAGVSQSPSNKVTEKGKDVELRCDPISGHTALYWYRQSLGQGLEFLIYFQGNSAPDKSGLPSDRFSAERTGGSVSTLTIQRTQQEDSAVYLCASSLGGGLGYGYTFGSGTRLTVV.

The chain joins TRBV7-3 to TRBJ1-6, with 9 bases fitting TRBD1. This CDR3 is 15 amino acids long. The V gene end was trimmed by 5 bases and the J gene end by 8 bases; junction bases not matched to a gene: 7. Germline V gene data show CDR1 as SGHTA and CDR2 as FQGTGA. CDR3 region: CASSRSGDRDSPLHF. The CDR3 coding sequence is TGTGCCAGCAGCCGATCGGGGGACAGGGATTCACCCCTCCACTTT.

This chain links TRBV9 with TRBJ2-4; the D gene is possibly TRBD2 (7 bases). The germline V gene has CDR1 SGDLS and CDR2 YYNGEE. The CDR3 extends over 15 amino acids. Trimming removed 3 bases from V and 1 base from J, with 11 bases in between. The CDR3 nucleotides read TGTGCCAGCAGCGGCGGGGGCGCGGCCAAAAACATTCAGTACTTC. Translation gives CASSGGGAAKNIQYF.

The J gene is TRBJ2-7, the V gene TRBV7-2; D unclear. The CDR3 sequence is 13 residues long. CDR1 SGHTA and CDR2 FQGNSA come from the germline V gene. The V gene lost 0 bases and the J gene lost 2 bases, with 5 bases spanning the gap. CDR3 sequence reads: CASSLAAPYEQYF. CDR3 bases: TGTGCCAGCAGCTTAGCGGCCCCCTACGAGCAGTACTTC. The full variable domain, with the rest looked up from reference TRBV7-2 and TRBJ2-7, is GAGVSQSPSNKVTEKGKDVELRCDPISGHTALYWYRQSLGQGLEFLIYFQGNSAPDKSGLPSDRFSAERTGGSVSTLTIQRTQQEDSAVYLCASSLAAPYEQYFGPGTRLTVT.

The chain couples TRBV10-3 to TRBJ2-3; 9 bases fit TRBD2. Per germline, CDR1 ENHRY and CDR2 SYGVKD. The junction had 6 bases not matched to a gene; V was cut back by 3 bases and J by 2 bases. This CDR3 region has 16 residues. CDR3 sequence reads: CAISDPLAGTTDTQYF. CDR3 coding DNA: TGTGCCATCAGTGATCCTCTAGCGGGGACCACAGATACGCAGTATTTT.

The genes are TRBV6-5 and TRBJ1-2; unclear D gene. This CDR3 has 13 residues. Trimming removed 4 bases from V and 5 bases from J, with 11 bases in between. From germline, CDR1 is MNHEY and CDR2 SVGAGI. CDR3 nucleotide sequence: TGTGCCAGCAGTTTGGGAAAGTTTTATGGCTACACCTTC. Protein: CASSLGKFYGYTF.

The chain employs TRBV11-2 and TRBJ1-1; TRBD1 is a possible D gene (6 bases). CDR1 is SGHAT, CDR2 FQNNGV, per germline. This CDR3 is built from 12 residues. Trimming shortened V by 5 bases and J by 10 bases, and 14 bases separated the two germline ends. CDR3 coding DNA: TGTGCCAGCAGCAAGGGGGGCAGGGGAGCTTTCTTT. Translation: CASSKGGRGAFF.

The chain couples TRBV7-2 to TRBJ2-3; 8 nucleotides agree with TRBD2. The CDR3 covers 17 residues. CDR1 is SGHTA, CDR2 FQGNSA, per germline. V lost 1 base to trimming and J lost 0 bases; unmatched junction nucleotides: 6. The CDR3 bases are TGTGCCAGCAGCTTAGTGCCGACTAGCGTGAGCACAGATACGCAGTATTTT. It codes for CASSLVPTSVSTDTQYF.